This T cell receptor (beta chain) was found in a study of shared clonotypes between healthy human individuals. Study outcomes and limitations: Represented genetic and exposure-history diversity was restricted by having few donors.

Details on this clone: Its antigen is still unknown.

The CDR3 sequence is 13 residues long. V was shortened by 5 bases and J by 2 bases, with 10 bases between the two germline ends. Germline V gives CDR1 MGHDK, CDR2 SYGVNS. The assay was immunoSEQ multiplex PCR, and TCRdb's table has in-frame clones only and misses some. This sample has about 380,000 clones, with approximately 97% found just once. Material for sequencing was memory CD8+ T cells sorted from blood. The subset is: CD45RO+ cells pooled with CCR7-negative TemRA cells. The chain carries TRBV25-1 and TRBJ2-7, with D possibly being TRBD2 (5 bases). The receptor was isolated from a man aged 25-45 years in good health. This chain's CDR3 is CASSNWETYEQYF. The CDR3 region has the DNA TGTGCCAGCAGTAATTGGGAGACCTACGAGCAGTACTTC.